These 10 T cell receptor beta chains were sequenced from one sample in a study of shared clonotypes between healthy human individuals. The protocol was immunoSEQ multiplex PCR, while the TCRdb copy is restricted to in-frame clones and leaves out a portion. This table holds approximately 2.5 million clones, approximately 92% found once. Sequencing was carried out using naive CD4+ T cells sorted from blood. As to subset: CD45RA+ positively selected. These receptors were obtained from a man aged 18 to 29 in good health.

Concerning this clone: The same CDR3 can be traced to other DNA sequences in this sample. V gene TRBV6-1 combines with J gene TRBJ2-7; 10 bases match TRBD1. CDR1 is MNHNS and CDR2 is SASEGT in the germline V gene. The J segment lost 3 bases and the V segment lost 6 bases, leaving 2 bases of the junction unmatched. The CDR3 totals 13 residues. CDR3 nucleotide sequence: TGTGCCAGCAGGGGACAGGGGAACTACGAGCAGTACTTC. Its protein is CASRGQGNYEQYF.

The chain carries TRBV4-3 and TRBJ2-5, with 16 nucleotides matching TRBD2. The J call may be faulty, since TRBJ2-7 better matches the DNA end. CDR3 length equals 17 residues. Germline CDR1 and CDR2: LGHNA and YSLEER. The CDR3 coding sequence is TGCGCCAGCAGCCAAGAGGTGGGACTAGCGGGAGGGTACGAGCAGTACTTC. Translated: CASSQEVGLAGGYEQYF.

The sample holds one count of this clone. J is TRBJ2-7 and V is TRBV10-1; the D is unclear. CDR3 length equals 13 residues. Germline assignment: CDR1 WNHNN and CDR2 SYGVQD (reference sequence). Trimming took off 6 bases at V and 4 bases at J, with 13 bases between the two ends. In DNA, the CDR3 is TGCGCCAGCAGCCCGAACCCCAGGTACGAGCAGTACTTC. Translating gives CASSPNPRYEQYF.

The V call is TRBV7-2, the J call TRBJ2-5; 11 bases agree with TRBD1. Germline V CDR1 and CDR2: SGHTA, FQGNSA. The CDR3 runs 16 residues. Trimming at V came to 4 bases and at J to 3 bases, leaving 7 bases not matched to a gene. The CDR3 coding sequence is TGTGCCAGCAGCTCCGGACAGGGGGCGAGAAAAGAGACCCAGTACTTC. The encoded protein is CASSSGQGARKETQYF. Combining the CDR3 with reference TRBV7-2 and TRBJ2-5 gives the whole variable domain GAGVSQSPSNKVTEKGKDVELRCDPISGHTALYWYRQSLGQGLEFLIYFQGNSAPDKSGLPSDRFSAERTGGSVSTLTIQRTQQEDSAVYLCASSSGQGARKETQYFGPGTRLLVL.

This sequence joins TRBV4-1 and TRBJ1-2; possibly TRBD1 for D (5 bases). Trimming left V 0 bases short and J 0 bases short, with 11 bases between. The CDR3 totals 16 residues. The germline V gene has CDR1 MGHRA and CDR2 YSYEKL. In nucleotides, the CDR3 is TGCGCCAGCAGCCAAGATCAAGACAGAACTAACTATGGCTACACCTTC. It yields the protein CASSQDQDRTNYGYTF.

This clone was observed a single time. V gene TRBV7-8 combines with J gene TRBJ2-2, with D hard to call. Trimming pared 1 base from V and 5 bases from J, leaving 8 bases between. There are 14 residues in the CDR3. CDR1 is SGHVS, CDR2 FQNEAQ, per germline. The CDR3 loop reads CASSLVAETGELFF. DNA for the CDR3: TGTGCCAGCAGCTTAGTGGCAGAGACCGGGGAGCTGTTTTTT.

The CDR3 sequence: CASSIAGPGGSPGELFF. CDR3 bases: TGTGCCAGTAGTATAGCGGGCCCGGGAGGGAGCCCCGGGGAGCTGTTTTTT. This chain joins TRBV19 and TRBJ2-2, with 8 bases identical to TRBD2. CDR1 and CDR2 from the germline V gene are LNHDA and SQIVND (reference sequence). The CDR3 consists of 17 residues. V shed 1 base and J 6 bases; nucleotides not matched to a gene: 10.

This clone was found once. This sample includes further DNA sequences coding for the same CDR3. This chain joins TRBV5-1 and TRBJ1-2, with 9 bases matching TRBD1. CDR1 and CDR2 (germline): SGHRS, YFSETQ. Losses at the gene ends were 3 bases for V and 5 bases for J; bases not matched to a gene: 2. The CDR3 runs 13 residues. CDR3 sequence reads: CASSSDRGYGYTF. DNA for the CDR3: TGCGCCAGCAGCTCGGACAGGGGTTATGGCTACACCTTC.

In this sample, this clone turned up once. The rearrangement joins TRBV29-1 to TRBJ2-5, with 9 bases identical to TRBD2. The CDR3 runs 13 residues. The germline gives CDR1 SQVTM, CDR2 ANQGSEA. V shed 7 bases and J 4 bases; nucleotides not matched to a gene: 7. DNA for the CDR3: TGCAGCGCGGGACTAGCCTTAAGAGAGACCCAGTACTTC. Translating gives CSAGLALRETQYF. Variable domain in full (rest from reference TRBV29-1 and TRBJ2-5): SAVISQKPSRDICQRGTSLTIQCQVDSQVTMMFWYRQQPGQSLTLIATANQGSEATYESGFVIDKFPISRPNLTFSTLTVSNMSPEDSSIYLCSAGLALRETQYFGPGTRLLVL.

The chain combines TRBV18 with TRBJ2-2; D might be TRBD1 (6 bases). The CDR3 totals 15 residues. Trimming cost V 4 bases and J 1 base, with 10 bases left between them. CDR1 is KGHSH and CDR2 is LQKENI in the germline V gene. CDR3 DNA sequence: TGTGCCAGCTCACTAGACAGGATGAACACCGGGGAGCTGTTTTTT. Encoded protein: CASSLDRMNTGELFF.